This is a list of T cell receptor beta chains from one sample in a study of blood T cell repertoires in COVID-19. Method: immunoSEQ multiplex PCR; TCRdb's copy keeps in-frame clones and lacks some. This sample has 300,000 to 400,000 clones; roughly 85% occur once, and the top ten carry 1.9%. The sample consisted of PBMCs or T cells enriched from blood (not recorded which). These receptors all come from a young woman who had been exposed to COVID-19. Both conserved end residues are part of each CDR3. Each record gives: J gene, V gene, CDR3 protein.

TRBJ2-1,TRBV5-6,CASSLGASNNEQFF
TRBJ1-2,TRBV9,CASSAQTGRGGRRGTNYGYTF
TRBJ1-1,TRBV7-6,CASSLNLDTEAFF
TRBJ1-1,TRBV4-1,CASSQAMNTEAFF
TRBJ2-7,TRBV5-4,CASSSGQGYYEQYF
TRBJ2-7,TRBV27,CASSDHGEGIYEQYF
TRBJ2-5,TRBV6-9,CASSYPQEGETQYF
TRBJ1-2,TRBV4-1,CASSLGGGQEVAYGYTF
TRBJ1-2,TRBV6-5,CASSYRRTGGADTF
TRBJ1-3,TRBV10-3,CAISESTGQGNTIYF
TRBJ1-1,TRBV2,CASSEVSRKPRAFF
TRBJ1-2,TRBV30,CAWSLGVNYGYTF